These T cell receptor beta chains were read from a single sample in a study of blood T cell repertoires in COVID-19. Only in-frame clones appear in the TCRdb table, and some are missing; sequencing was by immunoSEQ multiplex PCR. The sample consists of some 500,000 clones, over 75% of them appearing once. Material for sequencing was PBMCs or T cells enriched from blood (not recorded which). These receptors were obtained from a woman aged 35 to 49 who had recovered from COVID-19. The CDR3 runs from the conserved cysteine through the conserved F or W. A D gene is named only where the DNA matches it firmly. Clone sizes are given selectively: once, few, many, or a class where the clone is expanded.

d_call,clone_size,j_call,v_call,cdr3_aa,cdr3_nt
NA,NA,TRBJ1-5,TRBV15,CATSRSRQIRQPQHF,TGTGCCACCAGCAGATCTCGACAGATCCGACAGCCCCAGCATTTT
TRBD2,NA,TRBJ2-5,TRBV6-6,CASSLAGRKTQYF,TGTGCCAGCAGTCTAGCGGGCAGGAAGACCCAGTACTTC
TRBD1,NA,TRBJ1-5,TRBV6-5,CASSPQGGSQPQHF,TGTGCCAGCAGCCCCCAGGGGGGAAGCCAGCCCCAGCATTTT
TRBD1,NA,TRBJ1-6,TRBV5-6,CASSGTASTYNSPLHF,TGTGCCAGCAGCGGGACAGCGAGTACCTATAATTCACCCCTCCACTTT
NA,NA,TRBJ1-6,TRBV5-4,CASSFGRAQGTLHF,TGTGCCAGCAGCTTCGGCAGGGCCCAAGGGACCCTCCACTTT
NA,NA,TRBJ2-3,TRBV7-9,CASSLASANTQYF,TGTGCCAGCAGCTTAGCATCCGCTAATACGCAGTATTTT
TRBD2,NA,TRBJ2-3,TRBV5-5,CASSFGLAVTDTQYF,TGTGCCAGCAGCTTCGGACTAGCGGTCACAGATACGCAGTATTTT
TRBD2,NA,TRBJ2-2,TRBV3-1/TRBV3-2,CASSQVRGVGELFF,TGTGCCAGCAGCCAAGTCCGGGGGGTCGGGGAGCTGTTTTTT
TRBD2,once,TRBJ2-7,TRBV3-1/TRBV3-2,CASSQGASGSSYEQYF,TGTGCCAGCAGCCAAGGTGCTAGCGGGAGCTCCTACGAGCAGTACTTC
NA,NA,TRBJ2-3,TRBV11-2,CASSLEPVQGDTQYF,TGTGCCAGCAGCTTAGAGCCGGTACAGGGAGATACGCAGTATTTT
TRBD1,NA,TRBJ2-7,TRBV5-1,CASSSRAPGQGVHEQYF,TGCGCCAGCAGCTCCCGTGCCCCGGGACAGGGTGTCCACGAGCAGTACTTC
TRBD1,NA,TRBJ2-7,TRBV18,CASSSRTGGFSYEQYF,TGTGCCAGCTCGTCCCGGACAGGGGGCTTCTCCTACGAGCAGTACTTC
NA,NA,TRBJ1-1,TRBV7-6,CASAESGNTEAFF,TGTGCCAGCGCTGAATCAGGGAACACTGAAGCTTTCTTT
NA,NA,TRBJ1-2,TRBV7-2,CASSSPVKRGYTF,TGTGCCAGCAGCTCGCCTGTTAAGAGGGGCTACACCTTC
TRBD2,few,TRBJ2-7,TRBV11-3,CASSLREGLRGEQYF,TGTGCCAGCAGCTTACGGGAGGGCCTTCGGGGCGAGCAGTACTTC
NA,NA,TRBJ2-3,TRBV5-8,CASSRRSTDTQYF,TGTGCCAGCAGTAGGAGATCCACAGATACGCAGTATTTT
TRBD1,NA,TRBJ2-7,TRBV6-5,CASDRDSSYEQYF,TGTGCCAGCGACCGGGACAGTTCCTACGAGCAGTACTTC
NA,NA,TRBJ1-5,TRBV19,CASSIDPSSYSNQPQHF,TGTGCCAGTAGTATAGATCCAAGTTCCTATAGCAATCAGCCCCAGCATTTT
NA,once,TRBJ1-4,TRBV6-5,CASIYLGGSGEKLFF,TGTGCCAGCATTTACCTCGGGGGGTCAGGGGAAAAACTGTTTTTT
NA,NA,TRBJ2-1,TRBV11-3,CASSQTSYNEQFF,TGTGCCAGCAGCCAGACAAGTTACAATGAGCAGTTCTTC
NA,once,TRBJ1-2,TRBV19,CASSPITGPYGYTF,TGTGCCAGTAGTCCGATTACAGGGCCCTATGGCTACACCTTC
NA,NA,TRBJ2-6,TRBV24-1,CATSGQTSGPGANVLTF,TGTGCCACCAGTGGCCAAACTTCAGGGCCCGGGGCCAACGTCCTGACTTTC
TRBD2,NA,TRBJ2-7,TRBV10-3,CASRGTSGSREYF,TGTGCCAGCCGCGGGACTAGCGGGTCCCGTGAGTACTTC
NA,NA,TRBJ2-7,TRBV10-3,CAISADTAYEQYF,TGTGCCATCAGTGCCGACACCGCCTACGAGCAGTACTTC
TRBD1,NA,TRBJ2-2,TRBV18,CASSPRTGSNTGELFF,TGTGCCAGCTCACCCCGGACAGGATCGAACACCGGGGAGCTGTTTTTT
TRBD1,NA,TRBJ2-5,TRBV6-2/TRBV6-3,CASSYRGQQETQYF,TGTGCCAGCAGTTACAGGGGACAGCAAGAGACCCAGTACTTC
NA,NA,TRBJ2-5,TRBV2,CASSEAKLRSIETQYF,TGTGCCAGCAGTGAAGCTAAGCTTCGTTCCATTGAGACCCAGTACTTC
TRBD2,NA,TRBJ2-1,TRBV6-2/TRBV6-3,CASSYSGGNYNEQFF,TGTGCCAGCAGTTACTCGGGAGGGAACTACAATGAGCAGTTCTTC
TRBD1,NA,TRBJ2-3,TRBV5-4,CASSSDRADTQYF,TGTGCCAGCAGCTCAGACAGGGCTGATACGCAGTATTTT
TRBD1,NA,TRBJ2-1,TRBV6-1,CASSETDRIGSYNEQFF,TGTGCCAGCAGTGAAACGGACAGGATAGGCTCCTACAATGAGCAGTTCTTC
NA,NA,TRBJ2-4,TRBV14,CASSQGGPSRIQYF,TGTGCCAGCAGCCAAGGGGGGCCCTCTCGCATTCAGTACTTC
NA,NA,TRBJ2-7,TRBV10-2,CASLPGVSWDEQYF,TGCGCCAGCCTACCGGGGGTGTCGTGGGACGAGCAGTACTTC
NA,NA,TRBJ1-4,TRBV14,CASSLGGINEKLFF,TGTGCCAGCAGCCTCGGGGGGATAAATGAAAAACTGTTTTTT
NA,NA,TRBJ2-1,TRBV9,CASSVVAVPNEQFF,TGTGCCAGCAGCGTAGTGGCAGTACCGAATGAGCAGTTCTTC
TRBD2,NA,TRBJ2-1,TRBV24-1,CATSDTSGSYNEQFF,TGTGCCACCAGTGACACTAGCGGGTCCTACAATGAGCAGTTCTTC
NA,NA,TRBJ2-2,TRBV9,CASGNAGELFF,TGTGCCAGCGGCAACGCCGGGGAGCTGTTTTTT
NA,NA,TRBJ1-1,TRBV4-3,CASSQVRPGYEGNTEAFF,TGCGCCAGCAGCCAAGTACGGCCAGGGTATGAAGGAAACACTGAAGCTTTCTTT
TRBD2,once,TRBJ2-5,TRBV5-1,CASSLGTSGRSYLETQYF,TGCGCCAGCAGCCTAGGGACTAGCGGGAGAAGTTATTTGGAGACCCAGTACTTC
NA,NA,TRBJ2-2,TRBV12-3/TRBV12-4,CASILTFTGELFF,TGTGCCAGCATCCTGACATTCACCGGGGAGCTGTTTTTT
TRBD1,NA,TRBJ2-7,TRBV4-1,CASSQVWDREWEQYF,TGCGCCAGCAGCCAAGTCTGGGACAGGGAGTGGGAGCAGTACTTC
TRBD2,few,TRBJ2-1,TRBV5-1,CASSPLPAGDYNEQFF,TGCGCCAGCAGCCCCCTCCCGGCGGGAGACTACAATGAGCAGTTCTTC
NA,NA,TRBJ1-2,TRBV19,CASSTGYGYTF,TGTGCCAGTAGCACAGGTTATGGCTACACCTTC
TRBD2,once,TRBJ2-3,TRBV29-1,CSVTGTSGGTDTQYF,TGCAGCGTTACAGGGACTAGCGGGGGCACAGATACGCAGTATTTT
NA,NA,TRBJ1-4,TRBV19,CASTLGRGWSEKLFF,TGTGCCAGTACCCTAGGGAGGGGGTGGAGTGAAAAACTGTTTTTT
TRBD1,NA,TRBJ2-7,TRBV30,CAWRSTGGRFGEQYF,TGTGCCTGGAGGTCTACAGGGGGCAGGTTCGGCGAGCAGTACTTC